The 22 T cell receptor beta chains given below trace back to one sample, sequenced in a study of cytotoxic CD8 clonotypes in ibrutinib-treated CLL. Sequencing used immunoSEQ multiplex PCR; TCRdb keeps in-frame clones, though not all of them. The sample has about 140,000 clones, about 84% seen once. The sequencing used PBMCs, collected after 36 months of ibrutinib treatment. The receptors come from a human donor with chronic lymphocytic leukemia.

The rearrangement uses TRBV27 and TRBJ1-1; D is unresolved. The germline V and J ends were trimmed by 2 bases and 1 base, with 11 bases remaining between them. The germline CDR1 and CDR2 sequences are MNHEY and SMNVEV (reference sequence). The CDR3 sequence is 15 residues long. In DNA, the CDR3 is TGTGCCAGCAGTTTAAGTAGCTCGTCGAACACTGAAGCTTTCTTT. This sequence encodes CASSLSSSSNTEAFF.

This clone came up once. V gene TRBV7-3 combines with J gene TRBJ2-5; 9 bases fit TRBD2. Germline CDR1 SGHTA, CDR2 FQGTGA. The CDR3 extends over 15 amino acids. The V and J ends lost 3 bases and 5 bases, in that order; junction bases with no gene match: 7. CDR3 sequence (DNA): TGTGCCAGCAGCTTGGCGGGAGGGCCAAGGGAGACCCAGTACTTC. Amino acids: CASSLAGGPRETQYF.

The CDR3 coding sequence is TGTGCCAGCAGTTTATCCCCGGGACAGCGATATAATTCACCCCTCCACTTT. Translation gives CASSLSPGQRYNSPLHF. This chain joins TRBV27 and TRBJ1-6; 7 bases line up with TRBD1. Germline V gene sequence: CDR1 MNHEY, CDR2 SMNVEV (reference sequence). With V trimmed by 0 bases and J by 4 bases, 6 bases remained unmatched. This CDR3 contains 17 residues.

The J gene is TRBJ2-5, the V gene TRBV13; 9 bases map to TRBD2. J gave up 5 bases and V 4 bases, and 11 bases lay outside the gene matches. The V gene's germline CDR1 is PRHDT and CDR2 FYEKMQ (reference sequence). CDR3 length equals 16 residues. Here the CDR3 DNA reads TGTGCCAGCAGCTCACCGACTAGCGGAGGTGGGGAGACCCAGTACTTC. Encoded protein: CASSSPTSGGGETQYF.

CDR3 in amino acids: CASSQQGRGNQPQHF. The DNA of the CDR3 is TGTGCCAGCAGCCAACAGGGAAGGGGCAATCAGCCCCAGCATTTT. The chain is built from TRBV6-5 and TRBJ1-5; a weak D match, TRBD1 (6 bases). The V gene lost 6 bases and the J gene lost 2 bases, with 14 bases spanning the gap. CDR3 length equals 15 residues. CDR1 MNHEY and CDR2 SVGAGI come from the germline V gene.

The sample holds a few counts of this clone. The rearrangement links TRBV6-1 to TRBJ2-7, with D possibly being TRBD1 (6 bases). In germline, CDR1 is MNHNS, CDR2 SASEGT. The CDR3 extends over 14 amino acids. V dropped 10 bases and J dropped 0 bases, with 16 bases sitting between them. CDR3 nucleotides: TGTGCCATTCACTTACACAGGGACTCCTACGAGCAGTACTTC. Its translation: CAIHLHRDSYEQYF.

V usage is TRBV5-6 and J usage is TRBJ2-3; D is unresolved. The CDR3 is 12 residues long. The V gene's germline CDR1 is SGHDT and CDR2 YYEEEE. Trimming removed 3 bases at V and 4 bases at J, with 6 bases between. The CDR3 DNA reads TGTGCCAGCAGCTGGCCAGCAGATACGCAGTATTTT. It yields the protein CASSWPADTQYF.

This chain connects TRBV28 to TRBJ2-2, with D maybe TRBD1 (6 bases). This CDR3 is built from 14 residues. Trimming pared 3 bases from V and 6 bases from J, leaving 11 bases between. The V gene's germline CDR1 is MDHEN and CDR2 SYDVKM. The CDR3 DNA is TGTGCCAGCAGTTTGTGGGGGCCGCCCGGGGAGCTGTTTTTT. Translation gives CASSLWGPPGELFF. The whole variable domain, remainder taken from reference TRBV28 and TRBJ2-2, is DVKVTQSSRYLVKRTGEKVFLECVQDMDHENMFWYRQDPGLGLRLIYFSYDVKMKEKGDIPEGYSVSREKKERFSLILESASTNQTSMYLCASSLWGPPGELFFGEGSRLTVL.

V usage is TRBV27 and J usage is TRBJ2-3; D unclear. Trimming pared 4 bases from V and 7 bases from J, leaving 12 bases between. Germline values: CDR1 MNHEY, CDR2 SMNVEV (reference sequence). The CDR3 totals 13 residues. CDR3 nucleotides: TGTGCCAGCAGTTCATTCTCTAGTCATACGCAGTATTTT. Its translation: CASSSFSSHTQYF.

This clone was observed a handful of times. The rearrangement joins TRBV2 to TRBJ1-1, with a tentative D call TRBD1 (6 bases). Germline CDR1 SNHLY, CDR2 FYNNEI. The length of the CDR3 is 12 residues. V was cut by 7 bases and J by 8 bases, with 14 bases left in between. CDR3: CASTFLGTEAFF. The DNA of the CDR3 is TGTGCCAGCACCTTTTTGGGGACAGAAGCTTTCTTT.

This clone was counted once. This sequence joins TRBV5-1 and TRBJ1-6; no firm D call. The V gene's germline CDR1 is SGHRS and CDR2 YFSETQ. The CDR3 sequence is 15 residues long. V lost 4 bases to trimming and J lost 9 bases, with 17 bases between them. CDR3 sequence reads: CASSQVPKGGSPLHF. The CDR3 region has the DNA TGCGCCAGCAGCCAGGTGCCAAAGGGTGGTTCACCCCTCCACTTT. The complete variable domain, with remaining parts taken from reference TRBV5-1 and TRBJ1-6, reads KAGVTQTPRYLIKTRGQQVTLSCSPISGHRSVSWYQQTPGQGLQFLFEYFSETQRNKGNFPGRFSGRQFSNSRSEMNVSTLELGDSALYLCASSQVPKGGSPLHFGNGTRLTVT.

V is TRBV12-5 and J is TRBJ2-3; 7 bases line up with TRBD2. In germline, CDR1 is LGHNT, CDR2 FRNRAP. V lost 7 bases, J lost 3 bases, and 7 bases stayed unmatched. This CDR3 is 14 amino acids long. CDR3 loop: CASAPGSGTDTQYF. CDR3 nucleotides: TGTGCTAGTGCCCCTGGTAGCGGGACAGATACGCAGTATTTT.

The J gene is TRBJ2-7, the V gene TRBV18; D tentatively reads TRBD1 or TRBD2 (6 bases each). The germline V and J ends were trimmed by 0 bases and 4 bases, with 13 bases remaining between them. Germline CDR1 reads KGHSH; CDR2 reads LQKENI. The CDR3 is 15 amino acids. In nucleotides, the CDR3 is TGTGCCAGCTCACCACCGGCGGGACACATGTACGAGCAGTACTTC. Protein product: CASSPPAGHMYEQYF.

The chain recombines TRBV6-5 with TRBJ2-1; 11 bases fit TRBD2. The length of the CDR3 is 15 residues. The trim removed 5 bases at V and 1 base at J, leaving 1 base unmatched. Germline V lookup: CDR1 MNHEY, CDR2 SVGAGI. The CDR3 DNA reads TGTGCCAGCAGTCGGACTAGCGGGTCCTACAATGAGCAGTTCTTC. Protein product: CASSRTSGSYNEQFF.

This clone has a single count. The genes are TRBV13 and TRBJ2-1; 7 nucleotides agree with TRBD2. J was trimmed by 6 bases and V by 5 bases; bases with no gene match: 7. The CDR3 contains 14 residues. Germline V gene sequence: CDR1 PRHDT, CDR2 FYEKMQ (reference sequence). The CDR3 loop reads CASSPGLLINEQFF. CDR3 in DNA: TGTGCCAGCAGCCCGGGACTACTCATCAATGAGCAGTTCTTC. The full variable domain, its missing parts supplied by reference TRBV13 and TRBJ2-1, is AAGVIQSPRHLIKEKRETATLKCYPIPRHDTVYWYQQGPGQDPQFLISFYEKMQSDKGSIPDRFSAQQFSDYHSELNMSSLELGDSALYFCASSPGLLINEQFFGPGTRLTVL.

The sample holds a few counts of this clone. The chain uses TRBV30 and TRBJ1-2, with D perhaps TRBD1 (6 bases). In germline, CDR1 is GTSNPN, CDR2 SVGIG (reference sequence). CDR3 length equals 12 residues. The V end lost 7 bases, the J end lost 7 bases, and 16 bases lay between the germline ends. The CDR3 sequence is CASSQGGFGYTF. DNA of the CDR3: TGTGCCTCCTCACAGGGAGGGTTTGGCTACACCTTC.

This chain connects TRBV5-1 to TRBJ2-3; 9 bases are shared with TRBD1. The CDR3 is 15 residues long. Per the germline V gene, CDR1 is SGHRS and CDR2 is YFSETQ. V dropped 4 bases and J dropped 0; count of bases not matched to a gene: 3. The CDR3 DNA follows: TGCGCCAGCAGCAAAGGACAGGGGAGCACAGATACGCAGTATTTT. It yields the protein CASSKGQGSTDTQYF.

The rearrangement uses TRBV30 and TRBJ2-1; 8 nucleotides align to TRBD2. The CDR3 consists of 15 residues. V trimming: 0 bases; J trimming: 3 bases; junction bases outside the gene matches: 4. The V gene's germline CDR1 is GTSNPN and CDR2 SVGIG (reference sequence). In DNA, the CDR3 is TGTGCCTGGAGTGTAGGTAGCGGGAACTACAATGAGCAGTTCTTC. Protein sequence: CAWSVGSGNYNEQFF. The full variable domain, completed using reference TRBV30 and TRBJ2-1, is SQTIHQWPATLVQPVGSPLSLECTVEGTSNPNLYWYRQAAGRGLQLLFYSVGIGQISSEVPQNLSASRPQDRQFILSSKKLLLSDSGFYLCAWSVGSGNYNEQFFGPGTRLTVL.

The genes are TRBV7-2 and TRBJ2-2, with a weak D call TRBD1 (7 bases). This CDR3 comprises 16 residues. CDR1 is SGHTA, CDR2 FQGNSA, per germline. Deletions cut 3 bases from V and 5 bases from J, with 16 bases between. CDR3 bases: TGTGCCAGCAGCTTGGGAGACAGGGCGGGGACCGGGGAGCTGTTTTTT. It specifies CASSLGDRAGTGELFF.

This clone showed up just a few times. CDR3 amino acids: CASSRTGAVEQYF. The CDR3 DNA sequence: TGTGCCAGCAGCCGGACAGGCGCGGTCGAGCAGTACTTC. The chain links TRBV7-9 to TRBJ2-7; 7 bases are shared with TRBD1. V was pared by 5 bases and J by 6 bases, with 7 bases of the junction left unmatched. Germline V gives CDR1 SEHNR, CDR2 FQNEAQ (reference sequence). The CDR3 length is 13 residues.

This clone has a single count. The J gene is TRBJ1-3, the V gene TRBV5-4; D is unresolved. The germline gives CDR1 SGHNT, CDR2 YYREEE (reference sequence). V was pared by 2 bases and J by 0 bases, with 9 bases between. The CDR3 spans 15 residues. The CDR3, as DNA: TGTGCCAGCAGCTTTTACACCCCCTCTGGAAACACCATATATTTT. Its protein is CASSFYTPSGNTIYF. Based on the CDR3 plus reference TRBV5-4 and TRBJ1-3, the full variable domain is ETGVTQSPTHLIKTRGQQVTLRCSSQSGHNTVSWYQQALGQGPQFIFQYYREEENGRGNFPPRFSGLQFPNYSSELNVNALELDDSALYLCASSFYTPSGNTIYFGEGSWLTVV.

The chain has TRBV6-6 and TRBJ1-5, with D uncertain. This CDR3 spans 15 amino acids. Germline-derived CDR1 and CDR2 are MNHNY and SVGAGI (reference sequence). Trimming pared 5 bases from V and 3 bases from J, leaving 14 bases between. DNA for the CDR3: TGTGCCAGCAGTCCCCCCGGCAGCCCCAATCAGCCCCAGCATTTT. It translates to CASSPPGSPNQPQHF.